The T cell receptor beta chain described here comes from a study of chemoradiotherapy in HPV16-positive cancers (dated by TCRdb to 2022 to 2024). General notes on the study: Using functional T-cell assays on cells from two HPV16-positive patients, the researchers defined candidate HPV-specific T-cell clones and common TCR motifs. The study asked whether T-cell immunity against the HPV oncoproteins E6 and E7 changes during chemoradiotherapy and whether it affects survival. The candidate HPV-specific TCRs and motifs were then tracked in TCR repertoires from over 85 patients with HPV-related cancers. What the study reported, not specific to this receptor: The survival association was reported for HPV16-positive patients, and the functional definition of HPV-specific T cells was derived from only two HPV16-positive patients. Improved recurrence-free survival in HPV16-positive patients was associated with expansion of HPV-responsive T cells during chemoradiotherapy. Expansion of candidate HPV-specific clones and E7-related TCR motifs was observed in the tumor microenvironment during treatment, whereas no such expansion was observed for non-HPV-specific T cells.

A distance of 14 bases separates the germline ends of V and J, which lose 8 bases and 1 base respectively. The germline V gene specifies KGHSH as CDR1 and LQKENI as CDR2. The CDR3, from cysteine to phenylalanine, totals 14 residues. Only the CDR3 DNA stays, 42 bases, in frame from base 1. Libraries were constructed by the immunoSEQ multiplex PCR assay. TCRdb obtained this table from immuneACCESS and retained in-frame rearrangements with V and J assigned. These tables miss some clones; where compared with another copy, unresolved V genes account for less than half of the shortfall, and the remainder is unexplained. Recorded for this sample are about 29,000 clones; around 90% of them occurred a single time. The ten largest clonotypes hold approximately 22% of the sample. Comments on this clone: Its binding antigen is unknown. No per-base quality is available; no much larger clone lies one base away.

Repertoires were sampled multiple times during chemoradiotherapy, which allowed clonal expansion in the tumor microenvironment to be followed. Rearrangement joined TRBV18 to TRBJ1-1; D gene: possibly TRBD1, on 6 matching bases. The sequences come from blood, collected from a patient who underwent chemoradiotherapy. The sequence derives from a human donor with HPV-associated anogenital cancer. The DNA sequence is TGTGCCAGCGCGCGGGGGGCCGAGAACACTGAAGCTTTCTTT. Translated, it gives CASARGAENTEAFF.